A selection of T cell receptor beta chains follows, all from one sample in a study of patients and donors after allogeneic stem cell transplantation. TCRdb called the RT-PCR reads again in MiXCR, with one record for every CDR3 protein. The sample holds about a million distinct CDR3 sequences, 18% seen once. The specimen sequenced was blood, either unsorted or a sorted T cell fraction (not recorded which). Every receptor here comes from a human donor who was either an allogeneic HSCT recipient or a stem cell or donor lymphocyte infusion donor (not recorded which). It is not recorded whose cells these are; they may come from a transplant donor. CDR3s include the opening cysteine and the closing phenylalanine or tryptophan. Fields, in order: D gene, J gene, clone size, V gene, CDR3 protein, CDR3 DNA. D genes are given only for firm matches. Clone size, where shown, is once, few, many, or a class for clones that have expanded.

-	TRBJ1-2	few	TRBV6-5	CASSYKSRILSGYTF	TGTGCCAGCAGTTACAAGTCCCGTATTCTTAGTGGCTACACCTTC
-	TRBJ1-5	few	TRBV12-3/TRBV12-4	CASRQGRGSNQPQHF	TGTGCCAGCAGACAAGGTCGGGGTAGCAATCAGCCCCAGCATTTT
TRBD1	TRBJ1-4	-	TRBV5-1	CASSSDREKLFF	TGCGCCAGCAGCTCGGACAGGGAAAAACTGTTTTTT
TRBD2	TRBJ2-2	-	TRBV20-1	CSARISGRGDTGELFF	TGCAGTGCTAGGATTAGCGGGAGGGGGGACACCGGGGAGCTGTTTTTT
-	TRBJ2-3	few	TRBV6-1	CASSRGQGRGTDTQYF	TGTGCCAGCAGTCGCGGGCAGGGGAGGGGCACAGATACGCAGTATTTT
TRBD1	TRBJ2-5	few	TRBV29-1	CSVVTGGFEETQYF	TGCAGCGTTGTAACAGGGGGATTTGAAGAGACCCAGTACTTC
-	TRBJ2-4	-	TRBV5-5	CASSHPGTGVDIQYF	TGTGCCAGCAGTCACCCTGGCACCGGAGTCGACATTCAGTACTTC
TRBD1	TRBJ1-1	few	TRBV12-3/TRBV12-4	CASSYTGVVNEAFF	TGTGCCAGCAGTTACACAGGGGTTGTTAATGAAGCTTTCTTT
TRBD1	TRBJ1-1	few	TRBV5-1	CASSPGQLSTEAFF	TGCGCCAGCAGCCCGGGACAGCTGAGCACTGAAGCTTTCTTT
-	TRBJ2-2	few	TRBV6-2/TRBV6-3	CASSAFREGELFF	TGTGCCAGCAGTGCCTTCAGGGAAGGGGAGCTGTTTTTT
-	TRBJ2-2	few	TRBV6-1	CASKLGMSGELFF	TGTGCCAGCAAACTAGGGATGTCCGGGGAGCTGTTTTTT
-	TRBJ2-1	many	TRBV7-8	CASSPPMVVTDNEQFF	TGTGCCAGCAGCCCTCCGATGGTTGTAACGGACAATGAGCAGTTCTTC
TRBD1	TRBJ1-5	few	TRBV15	CATSRGTGLNQPQHF	TGTGCCACCAGCAGAGGGACAGGGTTAAATCAGCCCCAGCATTTT
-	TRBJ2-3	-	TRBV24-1	CATSEGAGTITDTQYF	TGTGCCACCAGTGAGGGAGCGGGTACCATCACAGATACGCAGTATTTT
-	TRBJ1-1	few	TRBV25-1	CASIKKERKETKNTEAFF	TGTGCCAGCATCAAAAAGGAAAGAAAAGAGACTAAGAACACTGAAGCTTTCTTT
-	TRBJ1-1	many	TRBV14	CASSQMGYRNTEAFF	TGTGCCAGCAGCCAAATGGGCTACAGGAACACTGAAGCTTTCTTT
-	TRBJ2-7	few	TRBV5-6	CASTGTGNYEQYF	TGTGCCAGCACCGGGACGGGAAACTACGAGCAGTACTTC
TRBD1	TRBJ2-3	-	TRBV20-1	CSAREGWDRPTDTQYF	TGCAGTGCTAGAGAGGGGTGGGACAGGCCCACAGATACGCAGTATTTT
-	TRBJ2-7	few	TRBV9	CASSVRPSTGEQYF	TGTGCCAGCAGCGTACGGCCCAGTACTGGGGAGCAGTACTTC
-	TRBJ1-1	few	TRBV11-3	CASSVQGAAEAFF	TGTGCCAGCAGCGTACAGGGAGCGGCTGAAGCTTTCTTT
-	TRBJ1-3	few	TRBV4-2	CASSQAGGNTIYF	TGTGCCAGCAGCCAAGCCGGGGGGAACACCATATATTTT
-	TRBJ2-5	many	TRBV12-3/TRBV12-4	CASTQDRRETQYF	TGTGCCAGCACCCAAGACAGGCGGGAGACCCAGTACTTC
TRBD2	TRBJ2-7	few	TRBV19	CASSSSGQSYEQYF	TGTGCCAGTAGTTCTAGCGGACAATCTTACGAGCAGTACTTC
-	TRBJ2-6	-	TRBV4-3	CASSQGPTSGANVLTF	TGCGCCAGCAGCCAAGGGCCGACCTCTGGGGCCAACGTCCTGACTTTC
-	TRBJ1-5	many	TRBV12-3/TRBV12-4	CASSSPNQPQHF	TGTGCCAGCAGCTCCCCCAATCAGCCCCAGCATTTT
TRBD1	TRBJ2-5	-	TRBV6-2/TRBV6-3	CASSRGQDQETQYF	TGTGCCAGCAGTCGGGGACAGGACCAAGAGACCCAGTACTTC
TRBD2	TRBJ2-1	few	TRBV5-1	CASSPIREEDNEQFF	TGCGCCAGCAGCCCGATCCGGGAGGAAGACAATGAGCAGTTCTTC
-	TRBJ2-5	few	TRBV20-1	CSASGPERETQYF	TGCAGTGCTTCAGGACCAGAAAGGGAGACCCAGTACTTC
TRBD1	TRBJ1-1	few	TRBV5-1	CASSWGQGAWNTEAFF	TGCGCCAGCAGCTGGGGACAGGGGGCTTGGAACACTGAAGCTTTCTTT
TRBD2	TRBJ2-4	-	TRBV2	CAGLGLAGTIAKNIQYF	TGTGCCGGGTTAGGACTAGCGGGGACCATAGCCAAAAACATTCAGTACTTC
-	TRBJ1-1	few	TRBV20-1	CSARWTAGPEAFF	TGCAGTGCTAGGTGGACAGCCGGACCTGAAGCTTTCTTT
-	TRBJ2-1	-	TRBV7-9	CASTLGAGIWPNEQFF	TGTGCCAGCACCCTGGGGGCGGGAATCTGGCCCAATGAGCAGTTCTTC
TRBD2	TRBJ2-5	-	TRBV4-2	CASSPMGLAGEETQYF	TGTGCCAGCAGCCCGATGGGACTAGCGGGGGAAGAGACCCAGTACTTC
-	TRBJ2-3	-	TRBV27	CASKPNRPRTDTQYF	TGTGCCAGCAAACCGAACCGTCCGCGAACAGATACGCAGTATTTT
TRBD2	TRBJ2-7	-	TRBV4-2	CASSQDRTSGGNSSYEQYF	TGTGCCAGCAGCCAAGATCGGACTAGCGGGGGGAATTCTTCCTACGAGCAGTACTTC
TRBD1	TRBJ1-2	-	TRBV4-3	CASSKGGDRGSRGYTF	TGCGCCAGCAGCAAAGGGGGGGACAGGGGGTCTCGCGGCTACACCTTC
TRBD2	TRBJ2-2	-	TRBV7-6	CASSRLAGGPNTGELFF	TGTGCCAGCAGTCGTCTAGCGGGGGGCCCGAACACCGGGGAGCTGTTTTTT
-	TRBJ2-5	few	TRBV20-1	CSAPTVYQETQYF	TGCAGTGCGCCGACAGTGTACCAAGAGACCCAGTACTTC
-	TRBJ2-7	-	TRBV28	CASSPTSEDDEQYF	TGTGCCAGCAGTCCTACTTCGGAGGACGACGAGCAGTACTTC
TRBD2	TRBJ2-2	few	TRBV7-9	CASNVIRTSRPGELFF	TGTGCCAGCAACGTCATCAGGACTAGTCGCCCCGGGGAGCTGTTTTTT
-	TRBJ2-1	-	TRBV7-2	CASSPTKGEQFF	TGTGCCAGCAGCCCGACGAAGGGTGAGCAGTTCTTC
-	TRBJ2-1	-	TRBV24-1	CATSERTNEQFF	TGTGCCACCAGTGAGCGGACAAATGAGCAGTTCTTC
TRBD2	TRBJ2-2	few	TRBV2	CASSKTSGTGELFF	TGTGCCAGCAGCAAGACTAGCGGCACCGGGGAGCTGTTTTTT
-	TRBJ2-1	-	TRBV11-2	CASSLGTPEQFF	TGTGCCAGCAGCCTCGGGACTCCCGAGCAGTTCTTC
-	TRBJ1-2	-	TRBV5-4	CAGGDVDYGYTF	TGTGCGGGGGGGGACGTTGACTATGGCTACACCTTC
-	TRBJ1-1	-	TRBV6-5	CASSLFRGEAFF	TGTGCCAGCAGTTTATTTCGCGGTGAAGCTTTCTTT
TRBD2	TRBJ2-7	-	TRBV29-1	CSVGLADEQYF	TGCAGCGTGGGACTAGCGGACGAGCAGTACTTC
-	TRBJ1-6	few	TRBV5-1	CASSLDGRGNSPLHF	TGCGCCAGCAGCTTGGATGGCAGGGGTAATTCACCCCTCCACTTT
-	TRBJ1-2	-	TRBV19	CASSRWLRDYGYTF	TGTGCCAGTAGTAGGTGGCTCCGGGACTATGGCTACACCTTC
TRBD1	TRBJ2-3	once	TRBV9	CASSADRTSTDTQYF	TGTGCCAGCAGCGCGGACAGGACTAGCACAGATACGCAGTATTTT
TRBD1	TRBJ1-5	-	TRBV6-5	CASSSDRVAQPQHF	TGTGCCAGCAGTTCGGACAGGGTCGCTCAGCCCCAGCATTTT
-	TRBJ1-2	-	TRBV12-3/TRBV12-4	CASSLAPRSGYTF	TGTGCCAGCAGCCTAGCCCCAAGAAGCGGCTACACCTTC
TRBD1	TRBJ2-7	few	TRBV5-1	CASSAWDRGTYEQYF	TGCGCCAGCAGCGCTTGGGACAGGGGAACCTACGAGCAGTACTTC
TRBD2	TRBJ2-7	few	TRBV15	CATSRGGLAYNSYEQYF	TGTGCCACCAGCAGGGGGGGACTAGCGTATAACTCCTACGAGCAGTACTTC
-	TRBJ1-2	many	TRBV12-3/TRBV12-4	CASNFSGGRGRGYTF	TGTGCCAGCAACTTCTCTGGGGGGCGCGGGAGAGGCTACACCTTC
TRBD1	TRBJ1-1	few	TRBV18	CASSPGQGGWNTEAFF	TGTGCCAGCTCACCTGGACAGGGAGGATGGAACACTGAAGCTTTCTTT
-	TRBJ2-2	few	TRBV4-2	CASSQVPSDSGELFF	TGTGCCAGCAGCCAAGTACCTAGCGATAGCGGGGAGCTGTTTTTT
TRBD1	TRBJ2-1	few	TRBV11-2	CASSQGTGIYNEQFF	TGTGCCAGCAGCCAAGGGACAGGGATTTACAATGAGCAGTTCTTC
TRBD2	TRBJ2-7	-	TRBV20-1	CSARGGSVAEQYF	TGCAGTGCTAGGGGCGGGAGTGTCGCCGAGCAGTACTTC